This TCR beta chain comes out of a study of T-cell reconstitution after alpha-beta-depleted transplantation in children. Germline values: CDR1 DFQATT, CDR2 SNEGSKA (reference sequence). V lost 1 base and J 5 bases, leaving 8 bases between the germline ends. The CDR3 runs 12 residues. This clonotype has ten or more counts. Unique molecular identifiers were built into the TCRbeta library. From the PCR reads, TCRdb called clonotypes with MiXCR, one entry per CDR3 protein. The sample yields hundreds of thousands of distinct CDR3 sequences, around 17% seen once. The receptor was derived from a human donor who donated a stem cell graft to a child with acute myeloid leukemia. This chain links TRBV20-1 with TRBJ1-1; no reliable D call. Here the sequenced sample was PBMCs from the stem cell graft donor, taken from the stem cell graft. CDR3 in DNA: TGCAGTGCTAGAGCAGGCCGGACTGAAGCTTTCTTT. Protein sequence: CSARAGRTEAFF.